This T cell receptor beta chain appears in the sequencing data of a study of human T cells and chemical hapten exposure. For the study at large: Patch tests put 0.01% DPC on the upper back, read at 6 days.

The time point denotes: pre-sensitization, week 0. Treatment reported: therapeutic diphenylcyclopropenone sensitization with weekly scalp DPC. Whole-study results and caveats: Controls had significantly fewer large CDR3 similarity clusters than were formed by expanded TCRs. The study found that DPC sensitization did not change TCRs above 1 in 1000 frequency.

Individual cDNA molecules in this library carried unique molecular identifiers. TCRdb used MiXCR to reprocess the RACE reads, holding one entry per CDR3 protein. Here the sample spans some 400,000 distinct CDR3 sequences, roughly 5% being singletons. This clonotype appeared many times. Its target is not known. CDR1 is SGHRS and CDR2 is YFSETQ in the germline V gene. J lost 0 bases, V lost 7 bases, and 24 bases had no gene match. The CDR3 loop spans 22 amino acids. This specimen consisted of whole blood, obtained in connection with sensitization to the hapten diphenylcyclopropenone (DPC). The chain has TRBV5-1 and TRBJ2-1, with 11 bases that match TRBD2. The clonotype comes from a woman aged 50 to 65 with alopecia areata. Some clones in this sample may be carry-over from other donors' samples. The CDR3 DNA is TGCGCCAGCCCCCGGATCCAGGGCTCGGGACTAGCGGACAAGAGCTCCTACAATGAGCAGTTCTTC. This gives the protein CASPRIQGSGLADKSSYNEQFF.